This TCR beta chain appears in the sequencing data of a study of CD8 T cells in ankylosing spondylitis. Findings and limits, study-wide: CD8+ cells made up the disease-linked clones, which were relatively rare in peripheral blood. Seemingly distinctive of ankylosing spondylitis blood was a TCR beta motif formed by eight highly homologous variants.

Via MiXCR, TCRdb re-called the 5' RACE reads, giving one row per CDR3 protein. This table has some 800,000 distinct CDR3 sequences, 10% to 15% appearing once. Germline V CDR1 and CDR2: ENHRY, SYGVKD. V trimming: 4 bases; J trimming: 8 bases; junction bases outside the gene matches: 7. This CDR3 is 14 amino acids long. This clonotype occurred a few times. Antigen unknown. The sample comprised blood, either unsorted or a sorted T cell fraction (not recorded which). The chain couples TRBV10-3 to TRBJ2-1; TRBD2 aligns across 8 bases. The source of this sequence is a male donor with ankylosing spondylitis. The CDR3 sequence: CAISVAGTVDEQFF. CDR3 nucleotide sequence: TGTGCCATCAGTGTAGCGGGAACCGTGGATGAGCAGTTCTTC.